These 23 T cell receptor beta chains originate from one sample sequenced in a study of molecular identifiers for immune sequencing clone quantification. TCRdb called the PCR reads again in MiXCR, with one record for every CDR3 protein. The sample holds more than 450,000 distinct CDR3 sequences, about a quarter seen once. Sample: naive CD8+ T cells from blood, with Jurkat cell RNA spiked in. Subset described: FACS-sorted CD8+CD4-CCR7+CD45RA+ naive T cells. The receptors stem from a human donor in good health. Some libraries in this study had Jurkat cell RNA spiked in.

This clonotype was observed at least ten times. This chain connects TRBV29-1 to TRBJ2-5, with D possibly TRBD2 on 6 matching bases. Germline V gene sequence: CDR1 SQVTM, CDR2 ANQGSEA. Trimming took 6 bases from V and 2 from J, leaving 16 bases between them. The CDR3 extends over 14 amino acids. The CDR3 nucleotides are TGCAGCGTCTCAGTCTCTGGGGGGCAAGAGACCCAGTACTTC. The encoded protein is CSVSVSGGQETQYF.

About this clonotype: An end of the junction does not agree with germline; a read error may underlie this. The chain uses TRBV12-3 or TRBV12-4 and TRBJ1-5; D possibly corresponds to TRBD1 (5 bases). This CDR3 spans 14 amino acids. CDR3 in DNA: TGTGCCAGCAGCCTGAGACAAGGGGATCAGCCCCACCATTTT. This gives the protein CASSLRQGDQPHHF.

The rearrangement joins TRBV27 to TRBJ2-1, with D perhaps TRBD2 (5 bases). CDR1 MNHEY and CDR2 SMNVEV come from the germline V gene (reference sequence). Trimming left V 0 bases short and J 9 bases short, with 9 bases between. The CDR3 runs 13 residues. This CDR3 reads CASSLSRRAEQFF. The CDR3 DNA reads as TGTGCCAGCAGTTTATCTAGGCGGGCTGAGCAGTTCTTC.

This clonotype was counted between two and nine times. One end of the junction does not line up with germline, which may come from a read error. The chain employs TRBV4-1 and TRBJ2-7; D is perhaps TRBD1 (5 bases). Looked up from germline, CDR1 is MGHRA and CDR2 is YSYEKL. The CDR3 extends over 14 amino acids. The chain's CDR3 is CASSQGIWGYGQYF. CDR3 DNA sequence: TGCGCCAGCAGCCAAGGGATTTGGGGCTACGGGCAGTACTTC.

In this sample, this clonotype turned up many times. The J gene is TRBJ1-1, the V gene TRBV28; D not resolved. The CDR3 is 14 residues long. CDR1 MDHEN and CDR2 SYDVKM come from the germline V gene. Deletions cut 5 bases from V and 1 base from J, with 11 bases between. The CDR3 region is CASSPPDSNTEAFF. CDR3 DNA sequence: TGTGCCAGCAGTCCCCCTGACTCGAACACTGAAGCTTTCTTT.

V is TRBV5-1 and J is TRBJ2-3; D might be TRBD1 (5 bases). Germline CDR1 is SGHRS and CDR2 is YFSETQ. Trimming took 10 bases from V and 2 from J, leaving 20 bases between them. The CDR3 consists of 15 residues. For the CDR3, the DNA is TGCGCCGGCTACTCAGGGTGGGATACCACAGATACGCAGTATTTT. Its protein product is CAGYSGWDTTDTQYF.

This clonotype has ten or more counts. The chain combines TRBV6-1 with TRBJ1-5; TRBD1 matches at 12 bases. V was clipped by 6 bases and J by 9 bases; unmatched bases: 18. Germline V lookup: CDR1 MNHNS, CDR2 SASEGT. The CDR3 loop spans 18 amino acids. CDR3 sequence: CASRESAGQGAEVWPQHF. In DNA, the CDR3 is TGTGCCAGCAGAGAGTCGGCGGGACAGGGGGCAGAGGTCTGGCCCCAGCATTTT.

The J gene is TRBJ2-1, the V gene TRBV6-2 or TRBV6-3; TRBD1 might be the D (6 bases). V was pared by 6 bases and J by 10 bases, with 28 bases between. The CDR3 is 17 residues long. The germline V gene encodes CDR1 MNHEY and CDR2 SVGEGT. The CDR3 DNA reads TGTGCCAGCAGGTTACAGGGTCGGCTAGACGTGCAAGGCGAGCAGTTCTTC. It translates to CASRLQGRLDVQGEQFF.

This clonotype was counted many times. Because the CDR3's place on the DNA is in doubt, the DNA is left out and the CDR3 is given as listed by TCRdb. The CDR3 spells CASSSSNDWEKLFF. The chain recombines TRBV6-5 with TRBJ1-4. The CDR3 sequence runs 14 residues, both termini included. Germline V gene sequence: CDR1 MNHEY, CDR2 SVGAGI.

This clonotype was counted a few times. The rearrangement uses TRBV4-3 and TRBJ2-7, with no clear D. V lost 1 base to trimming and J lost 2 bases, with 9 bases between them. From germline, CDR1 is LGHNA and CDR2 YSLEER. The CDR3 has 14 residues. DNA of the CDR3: TGCGCCAGCAGCCAAGGCTTACGGGCCTACGAGCAGTACTTC. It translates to CASSQGLRAYEQYF.

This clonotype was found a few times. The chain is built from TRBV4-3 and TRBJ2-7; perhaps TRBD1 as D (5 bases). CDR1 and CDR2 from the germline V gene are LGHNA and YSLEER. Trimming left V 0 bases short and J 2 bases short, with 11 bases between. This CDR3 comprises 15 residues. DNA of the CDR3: TGCGCCAGCAGCCAAGAGGATAGCAGGGCCTACGAGCAGTACTTC. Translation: CASSQEDSRAYEQYF.

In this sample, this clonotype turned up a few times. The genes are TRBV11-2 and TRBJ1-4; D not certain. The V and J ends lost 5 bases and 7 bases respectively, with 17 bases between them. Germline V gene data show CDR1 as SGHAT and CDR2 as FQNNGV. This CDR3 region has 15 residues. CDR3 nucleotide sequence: TGTGCCAGCAGCCCACTCTTTACAAGATTTGAAAAACTGTTTTTT. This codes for CASSPLFTRFEKLFF.

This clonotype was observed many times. In DNA, the CDR3 is TGTGCCAGCAGCCAAGGTGTATCTGAAGCTTTCTTT. This translates into CASSQGVSEAFF. J is TRBJ1-1 and V is TRBV7-9; no firm D call. The CDR3 is made up of 12 amino acids. CDR1 is SEHNR, CDR2 FQNEAQ, per germline (reference sequence). V lost 5 bases and J 6 bases, leaving 10 bases between the germline ends.

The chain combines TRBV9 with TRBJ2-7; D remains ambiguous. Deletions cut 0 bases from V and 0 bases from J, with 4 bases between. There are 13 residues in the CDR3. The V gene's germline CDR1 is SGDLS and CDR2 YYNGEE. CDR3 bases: TGTGCCAGCAGCGTAGTTCCCTCCTACGAGCAGTACTTC. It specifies CASSVVPSYEQYF.

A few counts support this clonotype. CDR3 region: CASSLAPTGAMLNTEAFF. CDR3 DNA: TGTGCCAGCAGCTTAGCGCCGACAGGGGCAATGTTGAACACTGAAGCTTTCTTT. The chain employs TRBV7-2 and TRBJ1-1, with TRBD1 matching over 8 bases. Germline assignment: CDR1 SGHTA and CDR2 FQGNSA. The CDR3 length is 18 residues. The J segment lost 0 bases and the V segment lost 0 bases, leaving 9 bases of the junction unmatched. Filled out from reference TRBV7-2 and TRBJ1-1, the complete variable domain reads GAGVSQSPSNKVTEKGKDVELRCDPISGHTALYWYRQSLGQGLEFLIYFQGNSAPDKSGLPSDRFSAERTGGSVSTLTIQRTQQEDSAVYLCASSLAPTGAMLNTEAFFGQGTRLTVV.

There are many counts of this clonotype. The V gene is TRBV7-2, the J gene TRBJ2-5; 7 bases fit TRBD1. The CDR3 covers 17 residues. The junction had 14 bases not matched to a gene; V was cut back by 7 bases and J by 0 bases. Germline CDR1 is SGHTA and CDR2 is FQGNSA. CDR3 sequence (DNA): TGTGCCAGCACCCTAGAAATCGGACAGGCCTACCAAGAGACCCAGTACTTC. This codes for CASTLEIGQAYQETQYF.

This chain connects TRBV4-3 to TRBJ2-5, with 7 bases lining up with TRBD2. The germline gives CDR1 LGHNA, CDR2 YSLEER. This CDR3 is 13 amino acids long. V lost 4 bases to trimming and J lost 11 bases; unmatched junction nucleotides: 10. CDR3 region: CASSPQRGYEQYF. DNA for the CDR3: TGCGCCAGCAGCCCTCAGCGGGGCTATGAGCAGTACTTC.

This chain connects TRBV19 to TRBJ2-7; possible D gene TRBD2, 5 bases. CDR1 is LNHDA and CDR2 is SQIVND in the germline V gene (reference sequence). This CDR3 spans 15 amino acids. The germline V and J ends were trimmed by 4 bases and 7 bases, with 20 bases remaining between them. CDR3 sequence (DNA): TGTGCCAGTAGTACGGGCGGACGGTCCCCGGGGGAGCAGTACTTC. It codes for CASSTGGRSPGEQYF. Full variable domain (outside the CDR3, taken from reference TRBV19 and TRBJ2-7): DGGITQSPKYLFRKEGQNVTLSCEQNLNHDAMYWYRQDPGQGLRLIYYSQIVNDFQKGDIAEGYSVSREKKESFPLTVTSAQKNPTAFYLCASSTGGRSPGEQYFGPGTRLTVT.

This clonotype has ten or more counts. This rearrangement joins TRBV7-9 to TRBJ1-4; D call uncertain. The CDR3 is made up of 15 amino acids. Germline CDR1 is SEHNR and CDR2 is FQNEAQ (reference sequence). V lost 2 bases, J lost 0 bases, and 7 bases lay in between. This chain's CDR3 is CASSLRETTNEKLFF. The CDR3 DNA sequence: TGTGCCAGCAGCTTAAGGGAGACAACTAATGAAAAACTGTTTTTT.

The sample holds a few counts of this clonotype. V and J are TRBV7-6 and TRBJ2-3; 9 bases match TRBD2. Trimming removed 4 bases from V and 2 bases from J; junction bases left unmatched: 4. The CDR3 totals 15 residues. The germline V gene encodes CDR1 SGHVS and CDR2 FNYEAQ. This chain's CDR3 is CASSSTSGNTDTQYF. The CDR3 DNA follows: TGTGCCAGCAGCTCGACTAGCGGCAACACAGATACGCAGTATTTT.

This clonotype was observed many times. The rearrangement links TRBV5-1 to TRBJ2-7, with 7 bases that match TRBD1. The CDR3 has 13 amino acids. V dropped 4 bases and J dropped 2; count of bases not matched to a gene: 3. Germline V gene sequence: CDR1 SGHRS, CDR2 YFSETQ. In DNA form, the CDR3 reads TGCGCCAGCAGCACTGACAGGGCCTACGAGCAGTACTTC. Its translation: CASSTDRAYEQYF.

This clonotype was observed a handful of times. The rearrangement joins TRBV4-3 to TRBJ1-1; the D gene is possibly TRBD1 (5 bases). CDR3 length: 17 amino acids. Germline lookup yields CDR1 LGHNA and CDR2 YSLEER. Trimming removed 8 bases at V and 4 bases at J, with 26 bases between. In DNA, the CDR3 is TGCGCCAGCGGCCCCTATTATGCAGGGTCTTTGGGCACTGAAGCTTTCTTT. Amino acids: CASGPYYAGSLGTEAFF.

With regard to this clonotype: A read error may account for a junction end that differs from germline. The CDR3, as DNA: TGCAGTGCTAGAGGACAGGGTTCCTACGGGCAGTACTTC. This translates into CSARGQGSYGQYF. The chain recombines TRBV20-1 with TRBJ2-7; 7 bases agree with TRBD1. This CDR3 has 13 residues. Germline V CDR1 and CDR2: DFQATT, SNEGSKA (reference sequence).